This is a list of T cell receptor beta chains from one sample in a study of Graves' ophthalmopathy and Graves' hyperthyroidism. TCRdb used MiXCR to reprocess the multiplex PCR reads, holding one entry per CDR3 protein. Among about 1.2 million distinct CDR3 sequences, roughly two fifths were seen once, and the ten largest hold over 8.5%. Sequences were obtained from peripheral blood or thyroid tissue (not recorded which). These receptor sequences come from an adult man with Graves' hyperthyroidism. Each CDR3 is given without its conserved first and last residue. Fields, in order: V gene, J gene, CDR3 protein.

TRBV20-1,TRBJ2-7,SARESAAAGYEQY
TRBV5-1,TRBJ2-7,ASSLGSPPIYEQY
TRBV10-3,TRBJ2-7,AISGPREEPAYEQY
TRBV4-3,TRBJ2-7,ASSQGSGIYEQY
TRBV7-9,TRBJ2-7,ASSLNRDRGSHEQY
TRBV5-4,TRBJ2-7,ASSLAPGLAGYEQY
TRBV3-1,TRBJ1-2,ASRREGTYYGYT
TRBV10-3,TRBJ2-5,AIRGPGQGQETQY
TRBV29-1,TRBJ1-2,SVSASGTGPYGYT
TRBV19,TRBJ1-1,ASSRATSANTEAF
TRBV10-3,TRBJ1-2,AISAGTNCGYT
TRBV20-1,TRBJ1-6,SASAGQIDSPLH
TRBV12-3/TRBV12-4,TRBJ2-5,ASSLFGQQETQY
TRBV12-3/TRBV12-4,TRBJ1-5,ASMKGNQPQH
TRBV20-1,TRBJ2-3,SAGAADTQY
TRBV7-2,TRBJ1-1,ASRSTGTANTEAF
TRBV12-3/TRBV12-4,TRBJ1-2,ASSLLAGLLYT
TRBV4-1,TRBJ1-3,ASSQHSAGNTIY
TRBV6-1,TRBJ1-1,ASHPTGSNTEAF
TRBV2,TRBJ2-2,ASNPRGSGTGELF
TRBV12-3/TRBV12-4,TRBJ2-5,ASSADRAKETQY
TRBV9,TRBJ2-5,ASSAYLSSQETQY
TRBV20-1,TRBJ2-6,SARGLAGDYVLT
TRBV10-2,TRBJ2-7,ASSPGTGRTYEQY
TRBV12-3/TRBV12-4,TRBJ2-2,ASSPGLGGAGELF
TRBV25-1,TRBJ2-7,ASSIGTLPPYEQY
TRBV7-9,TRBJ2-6,ASSGGTGDWFGANVLT
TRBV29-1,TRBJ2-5,SVEDPRY
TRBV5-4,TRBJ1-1,ASSAAQGTPEAF
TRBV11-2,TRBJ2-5,ASSLWSGTEKETQY
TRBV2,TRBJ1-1,ASSEARDLNTEAF
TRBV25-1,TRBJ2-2,AWSVGFGRPNTGELF
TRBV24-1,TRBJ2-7,ATSDRDRVREQY
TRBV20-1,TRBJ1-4,SASGRGLEKLF
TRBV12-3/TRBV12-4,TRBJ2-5,ASSHTGLLQETQY
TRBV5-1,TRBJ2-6,ASSFRDRGTDSGANVLT
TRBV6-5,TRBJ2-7,ASRSGVQAYEQY
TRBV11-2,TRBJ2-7,ASSLVPQSTYEQY
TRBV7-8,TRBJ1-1,ASRSGTGAEAF
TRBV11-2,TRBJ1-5,ASSLGQAPSQPQH
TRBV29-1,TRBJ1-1,SVAPGRTEAF
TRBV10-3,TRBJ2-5,AISGGREETQY
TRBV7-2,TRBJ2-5,ASTSGQAGETQY
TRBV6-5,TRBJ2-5,ASSYSLNQETQY
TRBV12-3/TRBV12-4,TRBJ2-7,ASSLDSRDEQY
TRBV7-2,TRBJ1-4,ASSSQGMANEKLF
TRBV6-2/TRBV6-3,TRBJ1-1,ASTKGTNTEAF
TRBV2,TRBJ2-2,AGTGLANTGELF
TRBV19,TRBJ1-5,ASSTGQAVSNQPQH
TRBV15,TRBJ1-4,ATSREGRSEKLF
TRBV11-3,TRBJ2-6,ASSVGSPGGSGANVLT
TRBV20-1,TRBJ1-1,SARRQTGPTEAF
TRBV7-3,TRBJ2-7,ASSSQWGGAEQY
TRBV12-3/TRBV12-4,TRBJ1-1,ASSFGQGKGRTEAF
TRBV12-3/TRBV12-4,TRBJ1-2,ASRGVVYGYT
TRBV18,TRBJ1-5,ASSREGNQPQH
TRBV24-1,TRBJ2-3,ATSTSGGADTQY